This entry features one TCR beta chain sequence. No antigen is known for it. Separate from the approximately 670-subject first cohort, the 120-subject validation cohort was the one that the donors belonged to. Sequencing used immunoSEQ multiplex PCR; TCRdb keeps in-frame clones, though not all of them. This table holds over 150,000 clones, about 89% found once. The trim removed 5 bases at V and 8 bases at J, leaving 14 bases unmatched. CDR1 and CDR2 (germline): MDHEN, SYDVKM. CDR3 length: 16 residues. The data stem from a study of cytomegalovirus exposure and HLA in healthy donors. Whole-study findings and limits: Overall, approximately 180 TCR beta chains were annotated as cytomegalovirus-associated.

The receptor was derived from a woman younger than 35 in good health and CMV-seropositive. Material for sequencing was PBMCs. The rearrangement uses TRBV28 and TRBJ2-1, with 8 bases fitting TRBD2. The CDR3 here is CASSPYRRGGRYEQFF. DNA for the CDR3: TGTGCCAGCAGTCCCTACCGGAGGGGCGGGAGGTATGAGCAGTTCTTC.